The T cell receptor (beta chain) described here comes from a study of patients and donors after allogeneic stem cell transplantation. TCRdb re-derived calls from the RT-PCR reads in MiXCR, one entry per CDR3 protein. The sample lists hundreds of thousands of distinct CDR3 sequences; 16% were seen once. This sequence originates from a human donor who was either an allogeneic HSCT recipient or a stem cell or donor lymphocyte infusion donor (not recorded which). It is not recorded whose cells these are; they may come from a transplant donor. Sequenced sample: blood, either unsorted or a sorted T cell fraction (not recorded which).

DNA of the CDR3: TGCAGTGAGCGGCCAAGAGGAACCGGGGAGCTGTTTTTT. Its translation: CSERPRGTGELFF. The chain is built from TRBV20-1 and TRBJ2-2; weak D call: TRBD2 (5 bases). Germline values: CDR1 DFQATT, CDR2 SNEGSKA (reference sequence). V dropped 7 bases and J dropped 5 bases, with 14 bases sitting between them. The CDR3 totals 13 residues.